The rows below give T cell receptor beta chains drawn from one sample of a study of response to subunit inactivated influenza vaccine. TCRdb redid the calling of the RT-PCR reads with MiXCR, one entry per CDR3 protein. The sample shows some 500,000 distinct CDR3 sequences, about 17% of them seen only once. Specimen: CD4+ T cells sorted from PBMCs, collected less than 30 months after vaccination. The origin of the receptors is a man aged 50-75 years who received an inactivated influenza vaccine. Both conserved end residues are part of each CDR3. The D gene is left open where the match is weak. For some rows the clone size is stated as once, few or many, or as a class when expanded; others skip it.

CASSPGLALGTGELFF TGCGCCAGCAGCCCTGGACTAGCGCTTGGAACCGGGGAGCTGTTTTTT TRBD2 TRBJ2-2 . TRBV5-1
CASSWTGQTNTGELFF TGCGCCAGCAGCTGGACGGGACAGACGAACACCGGGGAGCTGTTTTTT TRBD1 TRBJ2-2 once TRBV5-1
CASSPNEVGKLFF TGTGCCAGTAGTCCTAATGAAGTCGGAAAACTGTTTTTT . TRBJ1-4 few TRBV19
CASSLGGQEKLFF TGTGCCAGCAGCTTGGGGGGACAAGAAAAACTGTTTTTT . TRBJ1-4 . TRBV5-6
CASSNRGLDTNEQFF TGTGCCAGCAGCAACCGGGGACTAGATACCAATGAGCAGTTCTTC TRBD2 TRBJ2-1 . TRBV4-2
CASSEKGYGYTF TGTGCCAGCAGTGAAAAAGGCTATGGCTACACCTTC . TRBJ1-2 few TRBV6-1
CSVEQGGAEAFF TGCAGCGTTGAACAGGGGGGAGCCGAAGCTTTCTTT TRBD1 TRBJ1-1 few TRBV29-1
CAISSALNTEAFF TGTGCCATCAGCTCGGCCTTGAACACTGAAGCTTTCTTT . TRBJ1-1 few TRBV10-3
CSALLFGGRDSGELFF TGCAGTGCTCTTCTTTTTGGCGGGAGAGATTCCGGGGAGCTGTTTTTT TRBD2 TRBJ2-2 many TRBV20-1
CSASWTGRGQPQHF TGCAGTGCTAGTTGGACAGGGAGGGGCCAGCCCCAGCATTTT TRBD1 TRBJ1-5 few TRBV20-1
CATSDDGTGNEKLFF TGTGCCACCAGTGACGACGGGACAGGGAATGAAAAACTGTTTTTT TRBD1 TRBJ1-4 . TRBV24-1
CSVERQGYGYTF TGCAGCGTTGAACGACAGGGCTATGGCTACACCTTC TRBD1 TRBJ1-2 many TRBV29-1
CAISESVSDEQFF TGTGCCATCAGTGAGTCTGTAAGCGATGAGCAGTTCTTC . TRBJ2-1 . TRBV10-3
CSASSRAMGYGYTF TGCAGTGCTAGTTCCAGGGCTATGGGCTATGGCTACACCTTC . TRBJ1-2 . TRBV20-1
CASSQDGDYTDTQYF TGTGCCAGCAGCCAAGATGGGGACTACACAGATACGCAGTATTTT TRBD2 TRBJ2-3 . TRBV3-1
CASSQGEWGSTDTQYF TGCGCCAGCAGCCAAGGAGAATGGGGTAGCACAGATACGCAGTATTTT . TRBJ2-3 many TRBV4-1
CASSPRPGQGTTNEKLFF TGTGCCAGCAGCCCACGTCCGGGACAGGGGACAACTAATGAAAAACTGTTTTTT TRBD1 TRBJ1-4 . TRBV7-8
CASSPRWTPAGELFF TGTGCCAGCAGCCCACGGTGGACCCCAGCCGGGGAGCTGTTTTTT . TRBJ2-2 . TRBV7-2
CASSPPTGSGIEKLFF TGTGCCAGCAGCCCCCCGACAGGGTCGGGAATTGAAAAACTGTTTTTT TRBD1 TRBJ1-4 . TRBV7-8
CASSARTGDRETQYF TGTGCCAGCAGCGCAAGGACAGGGGATCGGGAGACCCAGTACTTC TRBD1 TRBJ2-5 few TRBV9
CATNPDGTYNEQFF TGCGCCACCAATCCGGACGGCACCTACAATGAGCAGTTCTTC . TRBJ2-1 many TRBV5-1
CSATTGFQPQHF TGCAGTGCTACCACGGGATTTCAGCCCCAGCATTTT . TRBJ1-5 few TRBV20-1
CASSPSRAGLLYNEQFF TGTGCCAGCAGCCCTTCTAGGGCTGGACTGCTTTACAATGAGCAGTTCTTC . TRBJ2-1 few TRBV11-2
CSVPLQLGGEQFF TGCAGCGTTCCCCTGCAGCTCGGGGGTGAGCAGTTCTTC . TRBJ2-1 . TRBV29-1
CASSPQGTGATEAFF TGTGCCAGCAGTCCACAAGGGACCGGGGCCACTGAAGCTTTCTTT . TRBJ1-1 . TRBV12-3/TRBV12-4
CASSLLGDRPDTQYF TGCGCCAGCAGCTTGTTAGGGGATCGCCCAGATACGCAGTATTTT . TRBJ2-3 few TRBV5-1
CASSSNPNEQFF TGTGCCAGCAGCTCAAATCCCAATGAGCAGTTCTTC . TRBJ2-1 many TRBV7-3
CAINGGSTYEQYF TGTGCCATCAATGGGGGCAGTACCTACGAGCAGTACTTC . TRBJ2-7 many TRBV10-3
CASGTEYYSEQYF TGTGCCAGCGGGACAGAATATTACTCCGAGCAGTACTTC TRBD1 TRBJ2-7 few TRBV2
CASTLSGWDEQFF TGTGCCAGCACCCTATCTGGATGGGATGAGCAGTTCTTC . TRBJ2-1 few TRBV5-6
CASSDGVAKNIQYF TGTGCCAGCAGCGATGGGGTAGCCAAAAACATTCAGTACTTC . TRBJ2-4 few TRBV9
CASSGTGEIVHEQYF TGTGCCAGCAGTGGGACAGGGGAGATCGTCCACGAGCAGTACTTC TRBD1 TRBJ2-7 few TRBV28
CSARVPAAVYGYTF TGCAGTGCTAGAGTGCCAGCGGCGGTATATGGCTACACCTTC . TRBJ1-2 . TRBV20-1
CASLGQGSTGELFF TGTGCCAGCCTTGGACAGGGAAGCACCGGGGAGCTGTTTTTT TRBD1 TRBJ2-2 . TRBV28
CASRITDSGNTIYF TGTGCCAGCAGGATAACGGATTCTGGAAACACCATATATTTT . TRBJ1-3 few TRBV6-7
CAWSGGLEQFF TGTGCCTGGAGCGGGGGACTGGAGCAGTTCTTC . TRBJ2-1 few TRBV30
CASSVTPKNIQYF TGCGCCAGCAGCGTGACACCGAAAAACATTCAGTACTTC . TRBJ2-4 few TRBV5-1
CASSLVSGVGNTEAFF TGCGCCAGCAGCTTGGTGTCGGGGGTGGGGAACACTGAAGCTTTCTTT . TRBJ1-1 . TRBV5-1
CSAPETGGQKLFF TGCAGTGCCCCGGAGACAGGGGGCCAAAAACTGTTTTTT TRBD1 TRBJ1-4 few TRBV20-1
CAISEAAQETQYF TGTGCCATCAGTGAGGCGGCTCAAGAGACCCAGTACTTC . TRBJ2-5 few TRBV10-3
CASSRQGALFSGANVLTF TGTGCCAGCAGTAGACAGGGGGCGTTATTCTCTGGGGCCAACGTCCTGACTTTC TRBD1 TRBJ2-6 many TRBV27
CASSFRGTTGANVLTF TGTGCCAGCAGCTTCAGGGGTACTACTGGGGCCAACGTCCTGACTTTC . TRBJ2-6 . TRBV7-8